The 31 T cell receptor beta chains presented below share a single source sample, sequenced in a study of T cells in Graves' hyperthyroidism and ophthalmopathy. The source material, RNA transcripts, was used to amplify TCR beta CDR3 regions. First-round RT-PCR of the TCR CDR3 relied on the HTBI primer set. TCRdb analysed the multiplex PCR reads with MiXCR anew, one entry per CDR3 protein. The sample holds roughly 500,000 distinct CDR3 sequences, approximately 25% seen once. Sample: blood. The source is a woman in her twenties or thirties with Graves' ophthalmopathy.

This clonotype was recorded at least ten times. The rearrangement joins TRBV11-1 to TRBJ1-1, with 9 bases fitting TRBD1. The CDR3 sequence is 15 residues long. V lost 5 bases to trimming and J lost 1 base; unmatched junction nucleotides: 5. Germline V gene sequence: CDR1 SGHAT, CDR2 FQDESV (reference sequence). CDR3 nucleotide sequence: TGTGCCAGCAGCCGGTCGGGACAGGGGAACACTGAAGCTTTCTTT. Its translation is CASSRSGQGNTEAFF.

A remark on this clonotype: This could be a read error, since a much larger clone is one nucleotide away. The DNA for the CDR3 is TGTGCCAACACCAAACAGGGATTCAACACTGAAGCTTTCTTT. This encodes CANTKQGFNTEAFF. V gene TRBV12-3 or TRBV12-4 combines with J gene TRBJ1-1; D is possibly TRBD1 (6 bases). The CDR3 has 14 residues. V lost 10 bases and J 2 bases, leaving 17 bases between the germline ends.

This clonotype was found a few times. CDR3 amino acids: CASSLLPGQGGATQYF. In nucleotides, the CDR3 is TGTGCCAGCAGTTTATTACCGGGACAGGGAGGGGCTACGCAGTATTTT. The chain joins TRBV28 to TRBJ2-3; TRBD1 matches 9 bases. Germline CDR1 is MDHEN and CDR2 is SYDVKM. The CDR3 runs 16 residues. J lost 8 bases, V lost 1 base, and 10 bases had no gene match.

This clonotype was seen a handful of times. The rearrangement joins TRBV6-1 to TRBJ1-5, with 7 positions matching TRBD1. This CDR3 contains 16 residues. Germline V gene sequence: CDR1 MNHNS, CDR2 SASEGT. J gave up 0 bases and V 9 bases, and 11 bases lay outside the gene matches. The CDR3 is CARSTVDRDSNQPQHF. The CDR3 nucleotides are TGTGCCAGAAGCACTGTTGACAGGGATAGCAATCAGCCCCAGCATTTT.

This clonotype was recorded many times. The V gene is TRBV6-5, the J gene TRBJ1-1; D unresolved. The germline gives CDR1 MNHEY, CDR2 SVGAGI. The CDR3 length is 13 residues. V was trimmed by 2 bases and J by 4 bases, leaving 8 bases between them. CDR3 sequence: CASSYGEFTEAFF. CDR3 DNA: TGTGCCAGCAGTTACGGGGAGTTCACTGAAGCTTTCTTT.

This clonotype was seen at least ten times. The V gene is TRBV6-2 or TRBV6-3, the J gene TRBJ2-5, with 7 bases that match TRBD1. The CDR3 is 15 amino acids. V shed 2 bases and J 5 bases; nucleotides not matched to a gene: 8. Germline V gene lookup returns CDR1 MNHEY and CDR2 SVGEGT. Here the CDR3 DNA reads TGTGCCAGCAGTTACGCTCCGGGACAGCAGGAGACCCAGTACTTC. Its translation: CASSYAPGQQETQYF.

This clonotype appeared many times. V is TRBV10-3 and J is TRBJ1-2; the D gene is possibly TRBD1 (6 bases). This CDR3 is built from 14 residues. Germline lookup yields CDR1 ENHRY and CDR2 SYGVKD. The V and J ends lost 4 bases and 3 bases respectively, with 12 bases between them. The CDR3 DNA reads TGTGCCATCAGTGGCGGACAGCCCCACTATGGCTACACCTTC. This gives the protein CAISGGQPHYGYTF.

At least ten counts were recorded for this clonotype. The chain recombines TRBV7-9 with TRBJ1-3; 7 bases match TRBD1. This CDR3 comprises 12 residues. Germline V gene sequence: CDR1 SEHNR, CDR2 FQNEAQ (reference sequence). The CDR3 DNA sequence: TGTGGAGGGACAGACTCTGGAAACACCATATATTTT. Protein sequence: CGGTDSGNTIYF. Drawing the rest from reference TRBV7-9 and TRBJ1-3, the complete variable domain is DTGVSQNPRHKITKRGQNVTFRCDPISEHNRLYWYRQTLGQGPEFLTYFQNEAQLEKSRLLSDRFSAERPKGSFSTLEIQRTEQGDSAMYLCGGTDSGNTIYFGEGSWLTVV.

Many counts were recorded for this clonotype. This chain connects TRBV6-5 to TRBJ1-3; the D is unclear. The V gene lost 2 bases and the J gene lost 0 bases, with 14 bases spanning the gap. The CDR3 sequence is 17 residues long. Per germline, CDR1 MNHEY and CDR2 SVGAGI. CDR3 protein: CASSYLPRPLSGNTIYF. CDR3 DNA: TGTGCCAGCAGTTACCTTCCGAGGCCCCTCTCTGGAAACACCATATATTTT.

The V and J genes are TRBV6-1 and TRBJ2-5; D is tentatively TRBD1 or TRBD2 (6 bases each). Trimming took 5 bases from V and 5 from J, leaving 18 bases between them. The CDR3 runs 15 residues. The germline V gene has CDR1 MNHNS and CDR2 SASEGT. The CDR3 reads CASSTGTERHETQYF. For the CDR3, the DNA is TGTGCCAGCAGTACAGGGACTGAGCGTCATGAGACCCAGTACTTC.

This clonotype was seen a few times. V gene TRBV18 combines with J gene TRBJ1-5; D gene uncertain. This CDR3 region has 16 residues. Germline CDR1 KGHSH, CDR2 LQKENI. V shed 3 bases and J shed 0 bases, with 12 bases lying between them. CDR3 amino acids: CASSPFTLGSNQPQHF. The CDR3 DNA is TGTGCCAGCTCACCTTTCACCCTCGGTAGCAATCAGCCCCAGCATTTT.

The chain has TRBV6-5 and TRBJ2-5, with 7 positions matching TRBD2. The germline V gene has CDR1 MNHEY and CDR2 SVGAGI. The CDR3 extends over 17 amino acids. Trimming took 0 bases from V and 3 from J; bases not matched to a gene: 10. CDR3 amino acids: CASSYSGPVGGEETQYF. As DNA, the CDR3 is TGTGCCAGCAGTTACTCAGGGCCAGTGGGGGGGGAAGAGACCCAGTACTTC.

This chain links TRBV20-1 with TRBJ1-5; D not certain. CDR3 length equals 15 residues. Per germline, CDR1 DFQATT and CDR2 SNEGSKA (reference sequence). V shed 6 bases and J shed 3 bases, with 18 bases lying between them. CDR3 sequence: CSAVPRWRNNQPQHF. CDR3 bases: TGCAGTGCCGTACCTAGGTGGCGGAACAATCAGCCCCAGCATTTT.

This clonotype came up many times. The J gene is TRBJ2-5, the V gene TRBV11-2; 7 nucleotides align to TRBD2. The ends lost 2 bases at V and 5 bases at J; junction bases unmatched: 2. CDR3 length equals 13 residues. Germline V gives CDR1 SGHAT, CDR2 FQNNGV. CDR3 loop: CASSLTAGETQYF. In DNA form, the CDR3 reads TGTGCCAGCAGCTTAACAGCGGGGGAGACCCAGTACTTC.

As for this clonotype: At one end, the junction sequence differs from germline, possibly due to a read error. The chain combines TRBV2 with TRBJ2-7, with 7 bases identical to TRBD1. Germline loops: CDR1 SNHLY, CDR2 FYNNEI. The CDR3 is 15 amino acids. The CDR3 reads CASSVASRQGYGQYF. The CDR3 nucleotides are TGTGCCAGCAGTGTCGCCTCTCGACAGGGCTACGGGCAGTACTTC. Drawing the rest from reference TRBV2 and TRBJ2-7, the complete variable domain is EPEVTQTPSHQVTQMGQEVILRCVPISNHLYFYWYRQILGQKVEFLVSFYNNEISEKSEIFDDQFSVERPDGSNFTLKIRSTKLEDSAMYFCASSVASRQGYGQYFGPGTRLTVT.

CDR3 sequence reads: CASSPSGGVTEAFF. DNA for the CDR3: TGTGCCAGCAGTCCCTCCGGGGGGGTCACTGAAGCTTTCTTT. V usage is TRBV27 and J usage is TRBJ1-1; weak D call: TRBD1 (5 bases). Germline V gene lookup returns CDR1 MNHEY and CDR2 SMNVEV (reference sequence). The V end lost 5 bases, the J end lost 4 bases, and 14 bases lay between the germline ends. This CDR3 region has 14 residues.

This clonotype was seen repeatedly, ten times or more. The chain recombines TRBV6-1 with TRBJ2-2, with 9 positions matching TRBD1. This CDR3 spans 14 amino acids. J lost 2 bases, V lost 7 bases, and 2 bases had no gene match. Per germline, CDR1 MNHNS and CDR2 SASEGT. The CDR3 protein is CASMGQGNTGELFF. The CDR3 DNA is TGTGCCAGCATGGGACAGGGAAACACCGGGGAGCTGTTTTTT.

There are many counts of this clonotype. V is TRBV30 and J is TRBJ2-7; 8 positions match TRBD2. The CDR3 sequence is 15 residues long. Germline CDR1 and CDR2: GTSNPN and SVGIG (reference sequence). V was clipped by 2 bases and J by 5 bases; unmatched bases: 11. CDR3 sequence reads: CAWSPFEAGVNEQYF. The DNA of the CDR3 is TGTGCCTGGAGTCCATTCGAAGCGGGGGTCAACGAGCAGTACTTC.

The CDR3 sequence is CASRRGGTVSYF. In DNA, the CDR3 is TGTGCCAGCAGGAGGGGGGGGACTGTCTCGTACTTC. This chain uses TRBV2 with TRBJ2-7; TRBD2 is a possible D gene (7 bases). The V and J ends lost 6 bases and 12 bases respectively, with 18 bases between them. CDR1 is SNHLY and CDR2 is FYNNEI in the germline V gene. The CDR3 contains 12 residues.

This clonotype has just a few counts. The chain carries TRBV11-1 and TRBJ2-5, with 13 bases matching TRBD2. Germline CDR1 and CDR2: SGHAT and FQDESV (reference sequence). This CDR3 region has 17 residues. The trim removed 6 bases at V and 5 bases at J, leaving 12 bases unmatched. CDR3 coding DNA: TGTGCCAGCAGTAGGGGGACTAGCGGGGATGGAGGGGAGACCCAGTACTTC. Its protein is CASSRGTSGDGGETQYF.

Ten or more counts support this clonotype. The rearrangement links TRBV11-2 to TRBJ1-1, with 8 bases that match TRBD1. The germline V gene encodes CDR1 SGHAT and CDR2 FQNNGV. The CDR3 runs 16 residues. The V and J ends lost 5 bases and 5 bases, in that order; junction bases with no gene match: 13. CDR3 sequence: CASSLLSGGVRTEAFF. The DNA for the CDR3 is TGTGCCAGCAGCCTATTATCAGGGGGCGTAAGGACTGAAGCTTTCTTT.

The J gene is TRBJ1-2, the V gene TRBV19, with D possibly being TRBD1 (5 bases). The CDR3 totals 14 residues. V lost 3 bases, J lost 2 bases, and 10 bases lay in between. In germline, CDR1 is LNHDA, CDR2 SQIVND (reference sequence). The CDR3 sequence is CASSIGPGNYGYTF. The CDR3 DNA sequence: TGTGCCAGTAGTATTGGGCCAGGGAACTATGGCTACACCTTC.

This clonotype was recorded at least ten times. The genes are TRBV12-3 or TRBV12-4 and TRBJ2-5; TRBD2 agrees at 7 bases. The CDR3 extends over 12 amino acids. J was trimmed by 5 bases and V by 5 bases; bases with no gene match: 2. CDR3 bases: TGTGCCAGCAGTCGGGGGGTCGAGACCCAGTACTTC. This gives the protein CASSRGVETQYF.

This clonotype showed up many times. This chain links TRBV12-3 or TRBV12-4 with TRBJ1-5; unclear D gene. The CDR3 is 14 residues long. The V end lost 5 bases, the J end lost 6 bases, and 14 bases lay between the germline ends. The CDR3 sequence: CASSALIRAQPQHF. The CDR3 DNA follows: TGTGCCAGCAGTGCACTTATACGGGCTCAGCCCCAGCATTTT.

This clonotype was observed at least ten times. The V call is TRBV7-2, the J call TRBJ2-5; the match to TRBD1 covers 9 bases. From germline, CDR1 is SGHTA and CDR2 FQGNSA. There are 14 residues in the CDR3. With V trimmed by 3 bases and J by 6 bases, 5 bases remained unmatched. Here the CDR3 DNA reads TGTGCCAGCAGCTTTCCGGGACAGGGACAGACCCAGTACTTC. It codes for CASSFPGQGQTQYF.

This clonotype was observed at least ten times. The J gene is TRBJ2-2, the V gene TRBV7-8; TRBD1 or TRBD2 may be the D gene (5 bases each). CDR3 length: 15 amino acids. V was pared by 7 bases and J by 5 bases, with 17 bases between. Per the germline V gene, CDR1 is SGHVS and CDR2 is FQNEAQ. CDR3 protein: CASTGTGFFTGELFF. CDR3 bases: TGTGCCAGCACCGGGACGGGGTTCTTTACCGGGGAGCTGTTTTTT. Together with reference TRBV7-8 and TRBJ2-2, the CDR3 gives the full variable domain: GAGVSQSPRYKVAKRGQDVALRCDPISGHVSLFWYQQALGQGPEFLTYFQNEAQLDKSGLPSDRFFAERPEGSVSTLKIQRTQQEDSAVYLCASTGTGFFTGELFFGEGSRLTVL.

In this sample, this clonotype turned up a few times. The V gene is TRBV11-2, the J gene TRBJ2-2; a weak D match, TRBD2 (5 bases). CDR3 size: 15 residues. Germline CDR1 reads SGHAT; CDR2 reads FQNNGV. Trimming shortened V by 5 bases and J by 0 bases, and 10 bases separated the two germline ends. The CDR3 DNA reads as TGTGCCAGCAGCAGGAGGACCGCGAACACCGGGGAGCTGTTTTTT. Translating gives CASSRRTANTGELFF. The full variable domain, its missing parts supplied by reference TRBV11-2 and TRBJ2-2, is EAGVAQSPRYKIIEKRQSVAFWCNPISGHATLYWYQQILGQGPKLLIQFQNNGVVDDSQLPKDRFSAERLKGVDSTLKIQPAKLEDSAVYLCASSRRTANTGELFFGEGSRLTVL.

The table lists this clonotype with many counts. V usage is TRBV24-1 and J usage is TRBJ2-5, with D perhaps given as TRBD1 or TRBD2 (5 bases each). The CDR3 totals 13 residues. Trimming stripped 9 bases from V and 4 bases from J, with 14 bases between. The germline V gene encodes CDR1 KGHDR and CDR2 SFDVKD. The CDR3 spells CATAGRGGETQYF. In DNA, the CDR3 is TGTGCCACCGCAGGACGGGGCGGAGAGACCCAGTACTTC.

V gene TRBV4-1 combines with J gene TRBJ1-5; 7 bases are a match to TRBD1. Germline loops: CDR1 MGHRA, CDR2 YSYEKL. The V gene end was trimmed by 1 base and the J gene end by 6 bases; junction bases not matched to a gene: 15. The CDR3 runs to 18 residues. CDR3 DNA: TGCGCCAGCAGCCAAGCTCTCTGGGACAGAGGAAATCGTCAGCCCCAGCATTTT. It encodes CASSQALWDRGNRQPQHF.

This clonotype has a count of ten or more. V and J are TRBV9 and TRBJ2-7; D may be TRBD1 or TRBD2 (5 bases each). The V and J ends lost 4 bases and 1 base respectively, with 12 bases between them. Germline V CDR1 and CDR2: SGDLS, YYNGEE. CDR3 length equals 14 residues. The CDR3 sequence is CASSQGDGSYEQYF. CDR3 sequence (DNA): TGTGCCAGCAGCCAAGGGGACGGGTCCTACGAGCAGTACTTC.

In this sample, this clonotype turned up many times. The rearrangement links TRBV6-5 to TRBJ2-7; 8 bases agree with TRBD2. Trimming removed 2 bases from V and 7 bases from J; junction bases left unmatched: 13. The germline V gene has CDR1 MNHEY and CDR2 SVGAGI. The CDR3 consists of 16 residues. This CDR3 reads CASSYAEGLGPWEQYF. CDR3 DNA sequence: TGTGCCAGCAGTTACGCCGAGGGACTAGGGCCATGGGAGCAGTACTTC.